This is a list of T cell receptor beta chains from one sample in a study of CD8 T cells in Susac syndrome. Each CDR3 protein gets one entry after TCRdb re-called the immunoSEQ multiplex PCR reads with MiXCR. The sample consists of approximately 210,000 distinct CDR3 sequences, over 90% of them appearing once. Sequenced material: CD4+ T cells from PBMCs. Receptor source: a human donor with Susac syndrome. Both conserved end residues are part of each CDR3. A D gene is named only where the DNA matches it firmly. Part of the rows lack a size; the others show once, few, many or a class for expanded clones.

TRBJ2-4 20 TRBV11-2 . . TGTGCCAGCAGCGAGCCTCTTGGGTCCACAACAGCGGGTTTCAAAAACATTCAGTACTTC CASSEPLGSTTAGFKNIQYF
TRBJ2-5 12 TRBV6-2/TRBV6-3 . . TGTGCCAGCAGTAAACAGAGGGAGACCCAGTACTTC CASSKQRETQYF
TRBJ1-4 12 TRBV5-1 . . TGCGCCAGCAGCTCAGAGGGGGAAAAACTGTTTTTT CASSSEGEKLFF
TRBJ2-5 11 TRBV6-1 few . TGTGCCAGCAGGGTTCAAGAGACCCAGTACTTC CASRVQETQYF
TRBJ2-7 15 TRBV6-2/TRBV6-3 . TRBD2 TGTGCCAGCAGCCCCACGGCGGGGGATAGCTACGAGCAGTACTTC CASSPTAGDSYEQYF
TRBJ1-1 12 TRBV6-2/TRBV6-3 . . TGTGCCAGCGGTACGGTGAACACTGAAGCTTTCTTT CASGTVNTEAFF
TRBJ1-5 15 TRBV9 . . TGTGCCAGCAGCGTAGATGGGGGAGAGAACCAGCCCCAGCATTTT CASSVDGGENQPQHF
TRBJ1-3 17 TRBV30 . . TGTGCCCTATATCAGGGAGACTTTGCCTACTCTGGAAACACCATATATTTT CALYQGDFAYSGNTIYF
TRBJ1-5 14 TRBV5-6 . . TGTGCCAGCAGCCGTAGAGTGGGCAATCAGCCCCAGCATTTT CASSRRVGNQPQHF
TRBJ1-1 14 TRBV18 . . TGTGCCAGCTCACGGGAGGCAGCCAACACTGAAGCTTTCTTT CASSREAANTEAFF
TRBJ2-5 13 TRBV12-3/TRBV12-4 . . TGTGCCAGCAGTTTTGGCCTTCAAGAGACCCAGTACTTC CASSFGLQETQYF
TRBJ1-1 13 TRBV29-1 . . TGCAGCGCAAGGACGGGGACGAACACTGAAGCTTTCTTT CSARTGTNTEAFF
TRBJ2-2 15 TRBV7-8 . . TGTGCCAGCAGCTTAGCGCTCCTTGACGCCGGGGAGCTGTTTTTT CASSLALLDAGELFF
TRBJ1-1 11 TRBV18 . . TGTGCCAGCACCTTCGAAGCTGAAGCTTTCTTT CASTFEAEAFF
TRBJ2-2 14 TRBV6-4 . . TGTGCCAGCAGTGTGGAGGTTAACACCGGGGAGCTGTTTTTT CASSVEVNTGELFF
TRBJ1-3 16 TRBV29-1 . . TGCAGCGTTGAGATTCCCGTAAAACTCTCTGGAAACACCATATATTTT CSVEIPVKLSGNTIYF
TRBJ1-4 14 TRBV7-2 . . TGTGCCAGCAGCCTAGAGGCAACTAATGAAAAACTGTTTTTT CASSLEATNEKLFF
TRBJ1-2 14 TRBV28 . . TGTGCCAGCAGTTTATTTCGGAAAAACTATGGCTACACCTTC CASSLFRKNYGYTF
TRBJ2-7 14 TRBV5-1 . . TGCGCCAGCAGCTCGAGGGGTTCCAGGTACGAGCAGTACTTC CASSSRGSRYEQYF
TRBJ2-5 13 TRBV30 . TRBD2 TGTGCCTCCAGCGGGGATCTTCAAGAGACCCAGTACTTC CASSGDLQETQYF
TRBJ1-1 12 TRBV28 . . TGTGCCAGCAGTGGCGGGAACACTGAAGCTTTCTTT CASSGGNTEAFF
TRBJ2-5 13 TRBV7-2 . . TGTGCCAGCAGCTTAAGCGTCTTGGAGACCCAGTACTTC CASSLSVLETQYF
TRBJ1-6 16 TRBV19 . . TGTGCCAGTAGCGCTCACACCGGGAGGGTCAATTCACCCCTCCACTTT CASSAHTGRVNSPLHF
TRBJ2-5 16 TRBV20-1 . TRBD2 TGCAGTGCTCCCCCGGGACTAGCGGGGGTGGGGGAGACCCAGTACTTC CSAPPGLAGVGETQYF
TRBJ1-5 14 TRBV4-2 . . TGTGCCAGCAGCCAGGACAGCAACAATCAGCCCCAGCATTTT CASSQDSNNQPQHF
TRBJ2-2 13 TRBV30 . . TGTGCCTGGAGCGCTAGAGGGGCCGGGGAGCTGTTTTTT CAWSARGAGELFF
TRBJ2-7 13 TRBV29-1 once TRBD2 TGCAGCGTCCTAGCGGGGGCGACCTACGAGCAGTACTTC CSVLAGATYEQYF
TRBJ2-4 13 TRBV7-3 . . TGTGCCAGCAGCTTAAAGGGGGGGACTATTCAGTACTTC CASSLKGGTIQYF
TRBJ2-5 16 TRBV7-9 . TRBD2 TGTGCCAGCAGCCGCCCTAGCGGGGGTGGCCAAGAGACCCAGTACTTC CASSRPSGGGQETQYF
TRBJ2-6 16 TRBV18 . . TGTGCCAGTCGTTTGGGACAAGCCTCTGGGGCCAACGTCCTGACTTTC CASRLGQASGANVLTF
TRBJ1-1 12 TRBV6-2/TRBV6-3 . . TGTGCCAGCAGTTACTACCGGACTGAAGCTTTCTTT CASSYYRTEAFF
TRBJ1-6 13 TRBV30 . . TGTGCCTGGCTACAGGGAAATAATTCACCCCTCCACTTT CAWLQGNNSPLHF
TRBJ1-2 17 TRBV6-5 . . TGTGCCAGCAGTTACCTAGGAATGGAGGACAGCCCCTATGGCTACACCTTC CASSYLGMEDSPYGYTF
TRBJ2-1 11 TRBV5-1 . . TGCGCCAGCAGCCGTAACAATGAGCAGTTCTTC CASSRNNEQFF
TRBJ1-2 15 TRBV6-6 . . TGTGCCAGCACTTGGGCAGCTCAACACAACTATGGCTACACCTTC CASTWAAQHNYGYTF
TRBJ2-1 13 TRBV2 . . TGTGCCAGCAGTGGGGGATTTTACAATGAGCAGTTCTTC CASSGGFYNEQFF
TRBJ1-2 14 TRBV4-3 . . TGCGCCAGCAGCCAAGATCGATCGTCGGGTGGCTACACCTTC CASSQDRSSGGYTF
TRBJ2-1 17 TRBV6-5 . TRBD2 TGTGCCAGCAGTTACTCGAAGTTCGGGGGGAATTTGAATGAGCAGTTCTTC CASSYSKFGGNLNEQFF
TRBJ1-2 14 TRBV29-1 once . TGCAGCGTTGAAGCCACCTTAGTTTCGGGCGGCTACACCTTC CSVEATLVSGGYTF
TRBJ2-7 15 TRBV30 . TRBD1 TGTGCCTGGAGTGTACCCGTGACAGGGTCCAACGAGCAGTACTTC CAWSVPVTGSNEQYF
TRBJ1-1 15 TRBV30 . . TGTGCCTGGAGTGTACGCACAGGGCCGAACACTGAAGCTTTCTTT CAWSVRTGPNTEAFF
TRBJ2-7 14 TRBV29-1 . TRBD1 TGCAGCGTTAAAGACAGGGTCCAGGGGTACGAGCAGTACTTC CSVKDRVQGYEQYF
TRBJ1-2 14 TRBV6-5 . . TGTGCCAGCAGTTACGACCAGACAGAGTATGGCTACACCTTC CASSYDQTEYGYTF
TRBJ2-5 14 TRBV29-1 . TRBD2 TGCAGCGTTGAAGGAGTCGGGGGGGCCGAGACCCAGTACTTC CSVEGVGGAETQYF
TRBJ1-2 12 TRBV29-1 . . TGCAGCGTGGCATACAGTAACTATGGCTACACCTTC CSVAYSNYGYTF
TRBJ2-2 15 TRBV6-1 . . TGTGCCAGCAGTGAACAGGGAGGGAACACCGGGGAGCTGTTTTTT CASSEQGGNTGELFF
TRBJ2-1 16 TRBV3-1 . . TGTGCCAGCAGCCAAGATTCGTTAGTGGGGGCACATGAGCAGTTCTTC CASSQDSLVGAHEQFF
TRBJ1-6 14 TRBV25-1 . . TGTGCCAGCAGTGAATATACACCGAATTCACCCCTCCACTTT CASSEYTPNSPLHF
TRBJ2-2 13 TRBV3-1 . . TGTGCCAGCACCAGGGGGGACCCCGGGGAGCTGTTTTTT CASTRGDPGELFF
TRBJ1-6 16 TRBV5-6 once . TGTGCCAGCAGCTTGGAGGGAACTATCTATAATTCACCCCTCCACTTT CASSLEGTIYNSPLHF
TRBJ2-7 14 TRBV20-1 . . TGCAGTGCTAGAGAGCCGGGAAGAGTGTACGAGCAGTACTTC CSAREPGRVYEQYF
TRBJ2-3 14 TRBV2 few . TGTGCCAGCAGTAGCAGTCGGGGCACAGATACGCAGTATTTT CASSSSRGTDTQYF
TRBJ2-5 15 TRBV6-5 once . TGTGCCAGCAGCCGGTCGGGACCGTGGGGAGAGACCCAGTACTTC CASSRSGPWGETQYF
TRBJ2-5 16 TRBV7-2 once TRBD2 TGTGCCAGCACCTGGCCCGGGGGGGCCTTCCAAGAGACCCAGTACTTC CASTWPGGAFQETQYF
TRBJ2-7 13 TRBV7-9 . . . CASSTSRSYEQYF
TRBJ1-4 13 TRBV6-6 once TRBD1 TGTGCCAGCAGTACGGGACAGAATGAAAAACTGTTTTTT CASSTGQNEKLFF